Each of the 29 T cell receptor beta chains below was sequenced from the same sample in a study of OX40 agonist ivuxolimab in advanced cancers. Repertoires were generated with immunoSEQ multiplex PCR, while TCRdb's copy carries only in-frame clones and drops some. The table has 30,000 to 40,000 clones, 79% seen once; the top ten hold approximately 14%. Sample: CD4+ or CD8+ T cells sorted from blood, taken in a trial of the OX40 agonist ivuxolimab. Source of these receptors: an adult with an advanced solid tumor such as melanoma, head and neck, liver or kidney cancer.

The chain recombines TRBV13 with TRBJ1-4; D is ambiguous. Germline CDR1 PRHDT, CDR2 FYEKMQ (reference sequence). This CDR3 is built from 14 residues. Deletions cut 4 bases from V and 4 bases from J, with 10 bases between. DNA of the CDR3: TGTGCCAGCAGCTCCGGACCCGTTAATGAAAAACTGTTTTTT. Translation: CASSSGPVNEKLFF.

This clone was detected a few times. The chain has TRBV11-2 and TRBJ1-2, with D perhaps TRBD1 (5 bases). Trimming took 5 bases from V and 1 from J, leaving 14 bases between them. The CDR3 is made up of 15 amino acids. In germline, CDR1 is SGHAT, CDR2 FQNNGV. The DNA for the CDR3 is TGTGCCAGCAGCCCTCGGGGGTCTTATAACTATGGCTACACCTTC. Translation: CASSPRGSYNYGYTF.

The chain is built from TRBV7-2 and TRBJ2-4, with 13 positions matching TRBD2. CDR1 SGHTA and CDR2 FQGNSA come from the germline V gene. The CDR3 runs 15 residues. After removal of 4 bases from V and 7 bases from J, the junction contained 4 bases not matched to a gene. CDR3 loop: CASSWTSGGGNIQYF. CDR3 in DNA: TGTGCCAGCAGCTGGACTAGCGGGGGTGGGAACATTCAGTACTTC.

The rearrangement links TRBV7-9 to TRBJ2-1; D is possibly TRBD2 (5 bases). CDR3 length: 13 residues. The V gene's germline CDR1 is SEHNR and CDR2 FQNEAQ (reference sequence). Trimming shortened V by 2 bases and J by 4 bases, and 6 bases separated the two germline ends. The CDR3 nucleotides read TGTGCCAGCAGCTTAACGGGGTACAATGAGCAGTTCTTC. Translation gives CASSLTGYNEQFF.

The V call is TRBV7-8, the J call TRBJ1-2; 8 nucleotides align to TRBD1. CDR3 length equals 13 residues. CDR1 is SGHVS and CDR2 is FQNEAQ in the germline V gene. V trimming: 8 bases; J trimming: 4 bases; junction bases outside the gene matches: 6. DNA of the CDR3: TGTGCCAGCGGACAGGGAGGGGGCTATGGCTACACCTTC. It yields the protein CASGQGGGYGYTF.

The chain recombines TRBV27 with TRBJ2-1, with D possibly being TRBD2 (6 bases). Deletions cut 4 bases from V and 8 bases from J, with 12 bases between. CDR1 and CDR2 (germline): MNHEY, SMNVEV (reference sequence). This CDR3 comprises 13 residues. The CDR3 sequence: CASSWGGADEQFF. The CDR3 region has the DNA TGTGCCAGCAGTTGGGGAGGCGCGGATGAGCAGTTCTTC.

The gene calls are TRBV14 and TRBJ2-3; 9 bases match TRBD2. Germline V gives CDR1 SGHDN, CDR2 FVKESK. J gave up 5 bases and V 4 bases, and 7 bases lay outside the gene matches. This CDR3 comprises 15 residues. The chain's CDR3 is CASSPWASGIDTQYF. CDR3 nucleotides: TGTGCCAGCAGCCCTTGGGCTAGCGGGATAGATACGCAGTATTTT.

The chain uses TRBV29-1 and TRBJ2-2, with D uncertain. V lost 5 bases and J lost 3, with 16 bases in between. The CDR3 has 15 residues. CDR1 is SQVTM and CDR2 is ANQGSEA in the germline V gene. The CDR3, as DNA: TGCAGCGTTATAGGATTGAAGGGCGACACCGGGGAGCTGTTTTTT. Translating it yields CSVIGLKGDTGELFF.

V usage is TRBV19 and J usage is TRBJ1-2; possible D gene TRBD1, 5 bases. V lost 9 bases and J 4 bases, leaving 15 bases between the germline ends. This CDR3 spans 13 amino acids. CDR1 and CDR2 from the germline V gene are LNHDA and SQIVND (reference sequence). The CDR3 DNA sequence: TGTGCCAGCACCCCAGGAGGGACCTATGGCTACACCTTC. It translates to CASTPGGTYGYTF.

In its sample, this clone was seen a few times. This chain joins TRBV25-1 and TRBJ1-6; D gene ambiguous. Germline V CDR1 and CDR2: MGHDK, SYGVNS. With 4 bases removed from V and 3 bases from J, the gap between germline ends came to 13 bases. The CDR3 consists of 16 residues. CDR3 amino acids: CASSASGINYNSPLHF. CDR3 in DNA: TGTGCCAGCAGTGCCTCCGGGATTAACTATAATTCACCCCTCCACTTT.

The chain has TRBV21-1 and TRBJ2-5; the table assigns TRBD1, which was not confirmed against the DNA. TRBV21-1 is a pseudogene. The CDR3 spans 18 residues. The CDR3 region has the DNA TGTGCCAGCATCAAAAACAGGACTTACAGGGGGCGCCGAGAGACCCAGTACTTC. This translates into CASIKNRTYRGRRETQYF.

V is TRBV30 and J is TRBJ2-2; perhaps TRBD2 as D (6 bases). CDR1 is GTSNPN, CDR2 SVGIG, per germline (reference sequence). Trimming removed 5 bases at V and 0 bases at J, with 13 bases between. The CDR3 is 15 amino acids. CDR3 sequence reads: CAWGGRTTNTGELFF. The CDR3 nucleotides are TGTGCCTGGGGGGGACGGACTACGAACACCGGGGAGCTGTTTTTT.

CDR3 bases: TGTGCCAGCAGCTTCGACAGGCAAGATACGCAGTATTTT. Translated: CASSFDRQDTQYF. This sequence joins TRBV7-8 and TRBJ2-3; tentative D call: TRBD1 (6 bases). The CDR3 totals 13 residues. Germline loops: CDR1 SGHVS, CDR2 FQNEAQ. V lost 3 bases, J lost 5 bases, and 9 bases lay in between.

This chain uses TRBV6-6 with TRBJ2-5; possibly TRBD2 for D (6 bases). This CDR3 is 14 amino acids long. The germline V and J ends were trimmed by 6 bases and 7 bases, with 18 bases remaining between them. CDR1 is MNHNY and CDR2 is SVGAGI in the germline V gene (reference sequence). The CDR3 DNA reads TGTGCCAGCAGACCCCCCGGGACTTCAGGGACCCAGTACTTC. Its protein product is CASRPPGTSGTQYF.

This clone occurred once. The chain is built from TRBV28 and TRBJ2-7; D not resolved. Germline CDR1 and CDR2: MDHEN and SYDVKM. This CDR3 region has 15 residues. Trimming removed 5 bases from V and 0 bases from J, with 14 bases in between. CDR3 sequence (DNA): TGTGCCAGCAGTACCCCAAAGGTGAGCTCCTACGAGCAGTACTTC. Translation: CASSTPKVSSYEQYF.

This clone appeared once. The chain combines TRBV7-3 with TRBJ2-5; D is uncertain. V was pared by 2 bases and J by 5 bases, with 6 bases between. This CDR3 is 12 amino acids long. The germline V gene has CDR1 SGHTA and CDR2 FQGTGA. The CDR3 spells CASSLVAETQYF. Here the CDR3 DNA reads TGTGCCAGCAGCTTAGTTGCCGAGACCCAGTACTTC.

For the CDR3, the DNA is TGCAGCGTTAAGCCGAGCACCGGGGAGCTGTTTTTT. Encoded protein: CSVKPSTGELFF. V is TRBV29-1 and J is TRBJ2-2; D not resolved. Germline V CDR1 and CDR2: SQVTM, ANQGSEA. This CDR3 region has 12 residues. Deletions cut 5 bases from V and 4 bases from J, with 8 bases between.

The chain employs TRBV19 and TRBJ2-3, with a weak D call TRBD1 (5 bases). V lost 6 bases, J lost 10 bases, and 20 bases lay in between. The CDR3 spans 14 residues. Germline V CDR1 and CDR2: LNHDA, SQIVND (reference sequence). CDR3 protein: CASSNIVGRVAQYF. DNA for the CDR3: TGTGCCAGTAGCAACATAGTCGGCAGGGTGGCGCAGTATTTT.

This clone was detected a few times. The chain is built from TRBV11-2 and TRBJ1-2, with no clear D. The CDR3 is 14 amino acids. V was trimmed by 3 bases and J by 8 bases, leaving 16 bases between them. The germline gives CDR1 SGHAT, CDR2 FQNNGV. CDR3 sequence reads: CASSFGPLSEGYTF. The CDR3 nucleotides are TGTGCCAGCAGCTTTGGTCCGTTATCGGAGGGCTACACCTTC.

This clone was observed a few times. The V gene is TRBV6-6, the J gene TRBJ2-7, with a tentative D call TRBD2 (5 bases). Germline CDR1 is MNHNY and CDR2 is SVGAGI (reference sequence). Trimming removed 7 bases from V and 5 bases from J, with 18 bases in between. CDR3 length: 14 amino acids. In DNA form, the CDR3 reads TGTGCCAGCACCCCAGGCGGGCGGGTGAACGAGCAGTACTTC. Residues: CASTPGGRVNEQYF.

In DNA form, the CDR3 reads TGTGCCTGGGCTACTAGCGGGGGGTCCTACGAGCAGTACTTC. Its protein product is CAWATSGGSYEQYF. V and J are TRBV30 and TRBJ2-7, with 12 bases fitting TRBD2. Germline CDR1 GTSNPN, CDR2 SVGIG (reference sequence). The CDR3 totals 14 residues. J lost 1 base, V lost 5 bases, and 3 bases had no gene match.

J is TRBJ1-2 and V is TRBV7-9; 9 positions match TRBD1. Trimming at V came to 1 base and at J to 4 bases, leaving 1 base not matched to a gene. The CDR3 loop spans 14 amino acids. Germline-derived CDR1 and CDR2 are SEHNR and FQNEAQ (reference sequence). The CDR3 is CASSLETGGYGYTF. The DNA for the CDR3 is TGTGCCAGCAGCTTAGAGACAGGGGGCTATGGCTACACCTTC. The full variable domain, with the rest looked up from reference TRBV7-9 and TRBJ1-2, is DTGVSQNPRHKITKRGQNVTFRCDPISEHNRLYWYRQTLGQGPEFLTYFQNEAQLEKSRLLSDRFSAERPKGSFSTLEIQRTEQGDSAMYLCASSLETGGYGYTFGSGTRLTVV.

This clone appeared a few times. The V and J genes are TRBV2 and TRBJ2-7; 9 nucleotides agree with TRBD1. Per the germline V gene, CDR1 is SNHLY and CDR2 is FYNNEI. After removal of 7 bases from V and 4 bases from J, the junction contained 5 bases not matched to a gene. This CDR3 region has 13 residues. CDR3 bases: TGTGCCAGCAAGGGACAGGGTTGGTACGAGCAGTACTTC. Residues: CASKGQGWYEQYF. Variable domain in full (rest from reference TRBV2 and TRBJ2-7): EPEVTQTPSHQVTQMGQEVILRCVPISNHLYFYWYRQILGQKVEFLVSFYNNEISEKSEIFDDQFSVERPDGSNFTLKIRSTKLEDSAMYFCASKGQGWYEQYFGPGTRLTVT.

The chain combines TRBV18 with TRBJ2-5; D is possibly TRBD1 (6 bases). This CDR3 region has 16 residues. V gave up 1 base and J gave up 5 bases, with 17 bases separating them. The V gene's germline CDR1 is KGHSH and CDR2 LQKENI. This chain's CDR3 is CASSPLRDTARETQYF. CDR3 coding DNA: TGTGCCAGCTCACCACTCCGGGACACAGCACGTGAGACCCAGTACTTC.

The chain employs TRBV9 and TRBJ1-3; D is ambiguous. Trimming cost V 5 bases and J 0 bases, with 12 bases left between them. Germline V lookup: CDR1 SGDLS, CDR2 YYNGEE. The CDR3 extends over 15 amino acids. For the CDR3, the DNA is TGTGCCAGCAGTGCACCAGGATCCTCTGGAAACACCATATATTTT. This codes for CASSAPGSSGNTIYF. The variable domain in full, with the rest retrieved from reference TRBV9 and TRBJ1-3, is DSGVTQTPKHLITATGQRVTLRCSPRSGDLSVYWYQQSLDQGLQFLIQYYNGEERAKGNILERFSAQQFPDLHSELNLSSLELGDSALYFCASSAPGSSGNTIYFGEGSWLTVV.

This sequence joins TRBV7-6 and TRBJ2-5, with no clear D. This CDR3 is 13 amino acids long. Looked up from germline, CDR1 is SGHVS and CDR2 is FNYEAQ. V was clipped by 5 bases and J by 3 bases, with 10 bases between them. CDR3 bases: TGTGCCAGCAGCATTACGGGTGAAGAGACCCAGTACTTC. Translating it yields CASSITGEETQYF.

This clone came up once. This chain's CDR3 is CASRSQGIGELFF. CDR3 DNA sequence: TGTGCCAGCAGATCCCAGGGGATCGGGGAGCTGTTTTTT. The genes are TRBV28 and TRBJ2-2; D is perhaps TRBD1 (6 bases). Trimming removed 6 bases from V and 7 bases from J, with 12 bases in between. Germline assignment: CDR1 MDHEN and CDR2 SYDVKM. The CDR3 runs to 13 residues.

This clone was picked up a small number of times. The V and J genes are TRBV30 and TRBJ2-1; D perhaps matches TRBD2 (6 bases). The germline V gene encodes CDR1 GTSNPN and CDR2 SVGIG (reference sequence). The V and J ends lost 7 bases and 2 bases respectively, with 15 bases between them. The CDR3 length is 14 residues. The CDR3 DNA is TGTGCCTTTACAGTTAGCGGTACCTACAATGAGCAGTTCTTC. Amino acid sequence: CAFTVSGTYNEQFF.

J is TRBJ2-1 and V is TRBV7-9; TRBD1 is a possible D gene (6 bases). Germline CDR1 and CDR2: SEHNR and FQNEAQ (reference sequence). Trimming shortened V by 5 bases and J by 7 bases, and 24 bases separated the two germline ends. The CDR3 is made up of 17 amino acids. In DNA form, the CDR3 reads TGTGCCAGCAGCGCCTCGTGGCAGGGGCCCATAGTTAATGAGCAGTTCTTC. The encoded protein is CASSASWQGPIVNEQFF.